Presented here are 14 T cell receptor beta chains from one specimen sequenced in a study of T cell changes during pregnancy in multiple sclerosis. Sequenced by immunoSEQ multiplex PCR; TCRdb stores in-frame clones only, minus some. This sample carries approximately 93,000 clones, approximately 90% of them seen once, and the ten largest clones take around 1.8%. The material sequenced was peripheral blood, taken in the first trimester of pregnancy. These receptors all come from a female donor in good health, enrolled as a control in a pregnancy study.

A single count supports this clone. The chain recombines TRBV5-1 with TRBJ2-1; possibly TRBD2 for D (5 bases). The CDR3 has 14 amino acids. From germline, CDR1 is SGHRS and CDR2 YFSETQ. The V end lost 8 bases, the J end lost 4 bases, and 16 bases lay between the germline ends. In nucleotides, the CDR3 is TGCGCCAGTAGGGCAGCGGAAACATACAATGAGCAGTTCTTC. Its translation is CASRAAETYNEQFF.

The rearrangement links TRBV6-1 to TRBJ2-5; TRBD2 matches 10 bases. With 7 bases clipped from V and 4 bases from J, the junction kept 6 bases outside the gene matches. CDR1 and CDR2 from the germline V gene are MNHNS and SASEGT. This CDR3 is built from 14 residues. The CDR3, as DNA: TGTGCCAGCACCGCTAGCGGGGGTGGAGAGACCCAGTACTTC. Encoded protein: CASTASGGGETQYF.

The V call is TRBV28, the J call TRBJ1-4; 7 nucleotides match TRBD1. Germline values: CDR1 MDHEN, CDR2 SYDVKM. The CDR3 consists of 14 residues. After removal of 11 bases from V and 8 bases from J, the junction contained 14 bases not matched to a gene. The CDR3 reads CAGSPTGRKEKLFF. The CDR3 coding sequence is TGTGCCGGCTCCCCGACAGGGAGGAAAGAAAAACTGTTTTTT.

As DNA, the CDR3 is TGTGCCAGCAGCCCCGACAGGAGGGGGGCCAACGTCCTGACTTTC. This encodes CASSPDRRGANVLTF. The chain employs TRBV11-2 and TRBJ2-6; weak D call: TRBD1 (6 bases). Germline lookup yields CDR1 SGHAT and CDR2 FQNNGV. The CDR3 spans 15 residues. With 5 bases removed from V and 4 bases from J, the gap between germline ends came to 12 bases.

The V gene is TRBV27, the J gene TRBJ1-1; D not resolved. Trimming pared 4 bases from V and 5 bases from J, leaving 8 bases between. Germline CDR1 reads MNHEY; CDR2 reads SMNVEV (reference sequence). The CDR3 is made up of 12 amino acids. CDR3 amino acids: CASSSTRTEAFF. The DNA for the CDR3 is TGTGCCAGCAGTTCCACAAGAACTGAAGCTTTCTTT.

This sequence joins TRBV21-1 and TRBJ2-7; the DNA was not compared with TRBD2, the D call given in the table. TRBV21-1 is designated a pseudogene. The CDR3 has 16 amino acids. Here the CDR3 reads CASSKGPVASSYEQYF. The CDR3 DNA sequence: TGTGCCAGCAGCAAAGGTCCAGTAGCCAGCTCCTACGAGCAGTACTTC.

This clone appeared once. V is TRBV7-6 and J is TRBJ2-5; D is unclear. V was trimmed by 5 bases and J by 3 bases, leaving 10 bases between them. CDR3 length equals 13 residues. CDR1 and CDR2 (germline): SGHVS, FNYEAQ. CDR3 sequence: CASSPYPKETQYF. CDR3 nucleotide sequence: TGTGCCAGCAGCCCCTACCCAAAAGAGACCCAGTACTTC. Combining the CDR3 with reference TRBV7-6 and TRBJ2-5 gives the whole variable domain GAGVSQSPRYKVTKRGQDVALRCDPISGHVSLYWYRQALGQGPEFLTYFNYEAQQDKSGLPNDRFSAERPEGSISTLTIQRTEQRDSAMYRCASSPYPKETQYFGPGTRLLVL.

This clone showed up just a few times. The gene calls are TRBV9 and TRBJ1-1; D unresolved. Germline lookup yields CDR1 SGDLS and CDR2 YYNGEE. The CDR3 has 12 amino acids. The V end lost 0 bases, the J end lost 14 bases, and 14 bases lay between the germline ends. CDR3 DNA: TGTGCCAGCAGCGTAGCTGAAGATCGCGTCTTCTTT. Its protein is CASSVAEDRVFF.

The rearrangement joins TRBV5-1 to TRBJ2-1; 9 bases map to TRBD2. The V gene's germline CDR1 is SGHRS and CDR2 YFSETQ. The CDR3 has 16 amino acids. V lost 4 bases to trimming and J lost 1 base; unmatched junction nucleotides: 6. The CDR3 region is CASSPGAGGSYNEQFF. The CDR3 DNA follows: TGCGCCAGCAGCCCAGGAGCGGGGGGATCCTACAATGAGCAGTTCTTC.

This clone was detected only once. This rearrangement joins TRBV27 to TRBJ2-2; the match to TRBD2 covers 10 bases. Germline lookup yields CDR1 MNHEY and CDR2 SMNVEV (reference sequence). The CDR3 consists of 16 residues. Trimming removed 6 bases from V and 5 bases from J; junction bases left unmatched: 9. The CDR3 here is CASRPRAAGGTGELFF. The CDR3 DNA reads as TGTGCCAGCAGGCCTCGGGCAGCGGGGGGGACCGGGGAGCTGTTTTTT.

The rearrangement uses TRBV11-3 and TRBJ1-1; D is ambiguous. Germline CDR1 SGHNT, CDR2 YENEEA. Deletions cut 4 bases from V and 3 bases from J, with 12 bases between. CDR3 length equals 14 residues. The CDR3 here is CASSSGYFYTEAFF. DNA of the CDR3: TGTGCCAGCAGCTCGGGATACTTTTACACTGAAGCTTTCTTT. Looking up the rest from reference TRBV11-3 and TRBJ1-1 gives the full variable domain: EAGVVQSPRYKIIEKKQPVAFWCNPISGHNTLYWYLQNLGQGPELLIRYENEEAVDDSQLPKDRFSAERLKGVDSTLKIQPAELGDSAVYLCASSSGYFYTEAFFGQGTRLTVV.

The genes are TRBV7-6 and TRBJ1-1; D is ambiguous. V dropped 5 bases and J dropped 0 bases, with 13 bases sitting between them. The CDR3 runs 15 residues. CDR1 is SGHVS and CDR2 is FNYEAQ in the germline V gene. Here the CDR3 DNA reads TGTGCCAGCAGCGAGGAGGGCAGAATGAACACTGAAGCTTTCTTT. It specifies CASSEEGRMNTEAFF. Together with reference TRBV7-6 and TRBJ1-1, the CDR3 gives the full variable domain: GAGVSQSPRYKVTKRGQDVALRCDPISGHVSLYWYRQALGQGPEFLTYFNYEAQQDKSGLPNDRFSAERPEGSISTLTIQRTEQRDSAMYRCASSEEGRMNTEAFFGQGTRLTVV.

This sequence joins TRBV2 and TRBJ2-3; TRBD2 agrees at 8 bases. Per germline, CDR1 SNHLY and CDR2 FYNNEI. The CDR3 consists of 15 residues. V shed 6 bases and J 3 bases; nucleotides not matched to a gene: 8. The CDR3 spells CASRWLAGMTDTQYF. CDR3 DNA sequence: TGTGCCAGCAGGTGGCTAGCGGGTATGACAGATACGCAGTATTTT.

The rearrangement links TRBV7-6 to TRBJ1-5; 7 bases map to TRBD1. V dropped 5 bases and J dropped 3; count of bases not matched to a gene: 7. The CDR3 has 15 amino acids. CDR1 SGHVS and CDR2 FNYEAQ come from the germline V gene. In nucleotides, the CDR3 is TGTGCCAGCAGCCGGGGGACAGCGCTCAATCAGCCCCAGCATTTT. This gives the protein CASSRGTALNQPQHF. The variable domain in full, with the rest retrieved from reference TRBV7-6 and TRBJ1-5, is GAGVSQSPRYKVTKRGQDVALRCDPISGHVSLYWYRQALGQGPEFLTYFNYEAQQDKSGLPNDRFSAERPEGSISTLTIQRTEQRDSAMYRCASSRGTALNQPQHFGDGTRLSIL.